The clone carrying this T cell receptor (beta chain) turned up a few times. Its matching antigen is unknown. The data stem from a study of T-cell memory formation after mild COVID-19. In the study overall: In these data, TCR clusters were largely donor specific.

Study results and limitations: A second wave expanding day 15 to 37 was CD4+-biased; contracting clones were balanced. Researchers report contracting CD4+ clones mostly in CM and EM, with CD8+ clones in EMRA.

MiXCR, applied by TCRdb to the 5' RACE reads, yields one record per CDR3 protein. The sample holds 190,000 or so distinct CDR3 sequences, about a fifth seen once. CDR3 length: 11 amino acids. V was trimmed by 4 bases and J by 1 base, leaving 2 bases between them. In germline, CDR1 is SGHRS, CDR2 YFSETQ. The sequence was collected from an adult woman who had mild COVID-19 (a few samples of this study predate the infection). Cell type and time point are not known. Sequenced: PBMCs or a T cell subset sorted from them (not recorded which). The rearrangement links TRBV5-1 to TRBJ1-1, with D unresolved. The DNA of the CDR3 is TGCGCCAGCAGCGAGAACACTGAAGCTTTCTTT. It specifies CASSENTEAFF.